Below are 2 T cell receptor beta chains sequenced from a single sample in a study of identical twins. TCRdb ran MiXCR on the 5' RACE reads and lists one entry per CDR3 protein. The repertoire holds 1.5 million to 2 million distinct CDR3 sequences, about 31% seen once, with about 0.27% in the top ten. Sequenced material: cord blood. The receptor source for this set is a newborn girl in good health.

V and J are TRBV20-1 and TRBJ2-3; 9 bases line up with TRBD2. V dropped 3 bases and J dropped 0; count of bases not matched to a gene: 4. This CDR3 spans 15 amino acids. Germline-derived CDR1 and CDR2 are DFQATT and SNEGSKA (reference sequence). CDR3 DNA sequence: TGCAGTGCTAGTACGACTAGCGGTAGCACAGATACGCAGTATTTT. Translation: CSASTTSGSTDTQYF.

The rearrangement joins TRBV4-1 to TRBJ1-4; TRBD1 matches at 7 bases. Germline CDR1 reads MGHRA; CDR2 reads YSYEKL. This CDR3 has 16 residues. V lost 5 bases to trimming and J lost 0 bases; unmatched junction nucleotides: 6. CDR3 in DNA: TGCGCCAGCAGCTCCCGACAGGGATCAACTAATGAAAAACTGTTTTTT. Residues: CASSSRQGSTNEKLFF.